The rows below give T cell receptor beta chains drawn from one sample of a study of blood T cells in healthy people across ages. TCRdb called the 5' RACE reads again in MiXCR, with one record for every CDR3 protein. Of some 1 million distinct CDR3 sequences in the sample, 45% were seen once. The sample consisted of blood. These receptors were obtained from a woman in her sixties or seventies in good health. Each CDR3 is given with its conserved first and last residue. A D gene is named only where the DNA matches it firmly. Size tells how often a clone was seen (once, few, many) or the class of an expanded clone, and some rows leave it out.

clone_size	v_call	j_call	d_call	cdr3_aa	cdr3_nt
NA	TRBV5-4	TRBJ2-5	NA	CASSFFAAEETQYF	TGTGCCAGCAGCTTTTTTGCGGCGGAGGAGACCCAGTACTTC
NA	TRBV6-1	TRBJ1-1	TRBD1	CASRYRTGLNTEAFF	TGTGCCAGCAGATATAGGACAGGTCTTAACACTGAAGCTTTCTTT
few	TRBV11-2	TRBJ2-5	NA	CASSFFEETQYF	TGTGCCAGCAGTTTTTTCGAGGAGACCCAGTACTTC
NA	TRBV25-1	TRBJ2-5	TRBD1	CASSSFDRVGETQYF	TGTGCCAGCAGTTCTTTTGACAGGGTGGGTGAGACCCAGTACTTC
NA	TRBV3-1	TRBJ2-7	NA	CASSQRSTSSYEQYF	TGTGCCAGCAGCCAGCGGTCGACAAGCAGCTACGAGCAGTACTTC
NA	TRBV5-1	TRBJ2-4	TRBD2	CASSLALAGIQQPLYF	TGCGCCAGCAGCTTGGCTCTAGCGGGAATCCAACAACCACTGTACTTC
few	TRBV11-2	TRBJ2-7	NA	CASSLESANPSYEQYF	TGTGCCAGCAGCTTAGAATCTGCGAACCCATCCTACGAGCAGTACTTC
NA	TRBV13	TRBJ2-7	NA	CAGSQEAAYEQYF	TGTGCCGGCAGTCAGGAGGCAGCCTACGAGCAGTACTTC
NA	TRBV7-2	TRBJ2-7	NA	CASSLRWTATYEQYF	TGTGCCAGCAGCTTAAGGTGGACGGCAACCTACGAGCAGTACTTC
NA	TRBV28	TRBJ2-5	TRBD2	CASSLSGGSLQETQYF	TGTGCCAGCAGTTTAAGTGGCGGGAGCCTACAAGAGACCCAGTACTTC
NA	TRBV5-6	TRBJ2-1	NA	CASIRDRWGFNEQFF	TGTGCCAGCATCCGTGACAGGTGGGGGTTCAATGAGCAGTTCTTC
few	TRBV29-1	TRBJ2-3	TRBD1	CSVEVQGVSTDTQYF	TGCAGCGTTGAAGTCCAGGGGGTTAGCACAGATACGCAGTATTTT
many	TRBV29-1	TRBJ2-1	TRBD2	CSDLAGGSQFF	TGCAGCGATCTAGCGGGAGGGAGCCAGTTCTTC
few	TRBV27	TRBJ1-2	NA	CASTTTADNWYGYTF	TGTGCCAGCACCACAACAGCGGATAACTGGTATGGCTACACCTTC
NA	TRBV2	TRBJ2-7	TRBD2	CASRTGTRAPYEQYF	TGTGCCAGCAGAACCGGGACTAGGGCCCCCTACGAGCAGTACTTC
NA	TRBV7-9	TRBJ2-3	TRBD2	CASSSLAGGVTDTQYF	TGTGCCAGCAGTTCCCTAGCGGGAGGGGTCACAGATACGCAGTATTTT
few	TRBV21-1	TRBJ1-1	NA	CASSTEPGLTEAFF	TGTGCCAGCAGCACGGAGCCCGGGTTGACTGAAGCTTTCTTT
NA	TRBV20-1	TRBJ2-3	TRBD1	CSARVGTGYTQYF	TGCAGTGCTAGAGTGGGGACAGGGTATACGCAGTATTTT
few	TRBV4-1	TRBJ2-3	TRBD2	CASSQGSGGAAADTQYF	TGCGCCAGCAGCCAGGGGTCGGGGGGAGCGGCGGCAGATACGCAGTATTTT
NA	TRBV6-2/TRBV6-3	TRBJ1-2	NA	CASSSYIGNYGYTF	TGTGCCAGCAGCTCTTACATTGGGAACTATGGCTACACCTTC
NA	TRBV5-1	TRBJ2-1	TRBD2	CASSLTGGVIEQFF	TGCGCCAGCAGTCTCACGGGAGGGGTTATTGAGCAGTTCTTC
few	TRBV4-1	TRBJ2-7	TRBD2	CASSQLPSGFNYEQYF	TGCGCCAGCAGCCAACTGCCTAGCGGGTTTAACTACGAGCAGTACTTC
NA	TRBV2	TRBJ2-3	TRBD2	CASSPKTSRSTDTQYF	TGTGCCAGCAGCCCAAAGACTAGCAGAAGCACAGATACGCAGTATTTT
NA	TRBV7-3	TRBJ2-6	TRBD1	CASSPLRQGQQSGANVLTF	TGTGCCAGCAGCCCCCTCCGACAGGGCCAACAATCTGGGGCCAACGTCCTGACTTTC
NA	TRBV24-1	TRBJ2-3	TRBD1	CATSDPRTGNTDTQYF	TGTGCCACCAGTGATCCCCGGACAGGGAACACAGATACGCAGTATTTT
NA	TRBV6-1	TRBJ2-3	TRBD1	CASSEQGAGTDTQYF	TGTGCCAGCAGTGAACAGGGGGCAGGCACAGATACGCAGTATTTT
NA	TRBV4-3	TRBJ1-2	NA	CASSRQDSSNYGYTF	TGCGCCAGCAGCCGCCAGGACAGTTCTAACTATGGCTACACCTTC
few	TRBV9	TRBJ2-7	TRBD2	CASTKGSGGYEQYF	TGTGCCAGCACCAAGGGGTCGGGAGGGTACGAGCAGTACTTC
few	TRBV27	TRBJ2-7	NA	CASSFSGGRSYEQYF	TGTGCCAGCAGTTTCAGCGGCGGGCGGTCCTACGAGCAGTACTTC
NA	TRBV7-9	TRBJ1-5	TRBD1	CASSTGTGGHQPQHF	TGTGCCAGCAGCACTGGGACAGGGGGACATCAGCCCCAGCATTTT
NA	TRBV6-6	TRBJ1-5	TRBD1	CASKGQADNQPQHF	TGTGCCAGCAAGGGACAGGCTGACAATCAGCCCCAGCATTTT
NA	TRBV5-6	TRBJ2-1	NA	CASSPRRTGWDEQFF	TGTGCCAGCAGCCCACGTCGGACTGGGTGGGATGAGCAGTTCTTC
NA	TRBV12-3/TRBV12-4	TRBJ2-7	NA	CASSHRGPSYEQYF	TGTGCCAGCAGCCATCGGGGGCCTAGTTACGAGCAGTACTTC
NA	TRBV5-1	TRBJ1-2	NA	CASSDRPTNYGYTF	TGCGCCAGCAGTGACAGGCCGACTAACTATGGCTACACCTTC
few	TRBV7-2	TRBJ2-5	TRBD2	CASSHWTSGRKETQYF	TGTGCCAGCAGCCACTGGACTAGCGGGAGGAAAGAGACCCAGTACTTC
NA	TRBV5-6	TRBJ2-7	NA	CASSLEGGKAYEQYF	TGTGCCAGCAGCTTGGAGGGGGGGAAGGCCTACGAGCAGTACTTC
NA	TRBV6-2/TRBV6-3	TRBJ2-1	NA	CASSYWGRRDEQFF	TGTGCCAGCAGTTACTGGGGGCGCAGGGATGAGCAGTTCTTC
NA	TRBV6-1	TRBJ2-5	TRBD2	CASSPRTSGRGGEQYF	TGTGCCAGCAGTCCCCGGACTAGCGGGAGAGGCGGTGAGCAGTACTTC
few	TRBV6-5	TRBJ2-7	NA	CASSRTGTPYEQYF	TGTGCCAGCAGCCGGACCGGGACCCCCTACGAGCAGTACTTC
NA	TRBV6-6	TRBJ1-6	NA	CASSDVRGDNSPLHF	TGTGCCAGCAGTGATGTCCGAGGAGATAATTCACCCCTCCACTTT
few	TRBV20-1	TRBJ1-2	TRBD1	CSAKKGGQGANYGYTF	TGCAGTGCTAAGAAAGGGGGGCAGGGGGCCAACTATGGCTACACCTTC
NA	TRBV2	TRBJ2-5	TRBD2	CASSETRTRSEAQYF	TGTGCCAGCAGTGAAACCAGGACTAGATCAGAGGCCCAGTACTTC
few	TRBV6-5	TRBJ2-4	TRBD2	CASSYPISASGSGKNIQYF	TGTGCCAGCAGTTACCCCATTAGCGCTAGCGGGAGTGGGAAAAACATTCAGTACTTC
NA	TRBV27	TRBJ1-5	TRBD1	CASSRRGQVGEPQHF	TGTGCCAGCAGTCGACGAGGACAGGTGGGAGAGCCCCAGCATTTT
few	TRBV7-9	TRBJ2-7	TRBD2	CASSLGGRHEQYF	TGTGCCAGCAGCTTGGGCGGGAGACACGAGCAGTACTTC
few	TRBV5-1	TRBJ1-4	NA	CASRSGQSKNEKLFF	TGCGCCAGCAGGTCCGGACAGAGCAAAAATGAAAAACTGTTTTTT
NA	TRBV20-1	TRBJ2-7	NA	CSARGTVRVHEQYF	TGCAGTGCTAGAGGGACAGTGCGCGTCCACGAGCAGTACTTC
NA	TRBV6-5	TRBJ1-2	TRBD1	CASSKQGVANYGYTF	TGTGCCAGCAGTAAACAGGGGGTAGCTAACTATGGCTACACCTTC
NA	TRBV11-3	TRBJ2-3	TRBD1	CASSLGGQHTDTQYF	TGTGCCAGCAGCTTAGGGGGACAGCACACAGATACGCAGTATTTT
NA	TRBV4-2	TRBJ1-2	TRBD1	CASSQAGTGDYGYTF	TGTGCCAGCAGCCAGGCCGGGACAGGGGACTATGGCTACACCTTC
NA	TRBV28	TRBJ1-2	TRBD1	CASSLQGRDGYTF	TGTGCCAGCAGCCTACAGGGGAGGGATGGCTACACCTTC
NA	TRBV7-2	TRBJ1-2	TRBD1	CASSFSRQGGSANYGYTF	TGTGCCAGCAGCTTCTCTAGACAGGGGGGCTCAGCTAACTATGGCTACACCTTC
NA	TRBV28	TRBJ2-1	NA	CASRADVSVQYNEQFF	TGTGCCAGCCGTGCCGACGTTAGTGTTCAGTACAATGAGCAGTTCTTC
NA	TRBV12-3/TRBV12-4	TRBJ1-5	TRBD1	CASSLYGGQGHQPQHF	TGTGCCAGCAGTTTATATGGGGGACAGGGGCATCAGCCCCAGCATTTT
few	TRBV20-1	TRBJ1-6	NA	CSAAAAGTGYSPLHF	TGCAGTGCCGCTGCAGCTGGGACGGGTTATTCACCCCTCCACTTT